One and the same sample provided the 9 T cell receptor beta chains below, sequenced in a study of cytomegalovirus exposure and HLA in healthy donors. Vbeta (60) and Jbeta (13) primers were used in the PCR. Clones were read by immunoSEQ multiplex PCR, and TCRdb kept only the in-frame ones, dropping some. This sample has around 40,000 clones; around 60% occur once, and the top ten carry roughly 9.3%. Sequenced sample: PBMCs. The receptors were gathered from a human donor in good health.

The chain uses TRBV11-2 and TRBJ1-6; D is unresolved. This CDR3 spans 14 amino acids. CDR1 and CDR2 (germline): SGHAT, FQNNGV. The V and J ends lost 4 bases and 7 bases respectively, with 11 bases between them. The CDR3 DNA reads TGTGCCAGCAGCTACAATACGGGAAATTCACCCCTCCACTTT. This encodes CASSYNTGNSPLHF.

This clone was seen a few times. The genes are TRBV2 and TRBJ2-1; maybe TRBD2 (5 bases). The V gene's germline CDR1 is SNHLY and CDR2 FYNNEI. The V and J ends lost 3 bases and 0 bases respectively, with 9 bases between them. This CDR3 is 15 amino acids long. Here the CDR3 DNA reads TGTGCCAGCAGTGATTTGGGGAGCTCCTACAATGAGCAGTTCTTC. Translating gives CASSDLGSSYNEQFF.

V is TRBV4-3 and J is TRBJ2-7, with 8 bases matching TRBD2. The junction had 11 bases not matched to a gene; V was cut back by 1 base and J by 3 bases. Per germline, CDR1 LGHNA and CDR2 YSLEER. This CDR3 contains 17 residues. CDR3 sequence: CASSQGYVSGGGYEQYF. The CDR3 DNA reads TGCGCCAGCAGCCAAGGATACGTATCGGGGGGGGGCTACGAGCAGTACTTC.

The rearrangement uses TRBV11-2 and TRBJ1-6; no definite D call. The germline V gene has CDR1 SGHAT and CDR2 FQNNGV. CDR3 length: 14 residues. Trimming stripped 5 bases from V and 3 bases from J, with 8 bases between. The CDR3 loop reads CASSGPIYNSPLHF. CDR3 bases: TGTGCCAGCAGCGGGCCAATCTATAATTCACCCCTCCACTTT.

This clone has a single count. CDR3 amino acids: CASSPPGQSNYGYTF. The CDR3 region has the DNA TGTGCCAGCTCACCTCCGGGACAGTCTAACTATGGCTACACCTTC. V and J are TRBV18 and TRBJ1-2; 7 positions match TRBD1. CDR3 length: 15 residues. The trim removed 3 bases at V and 0 bases at J, leaving 4 bases unmatched. CDR1 is KGHSH, CDR2 LQKENI, per germline.

A single count supports this clone. The CDR3 nucleotides read TGTGCCACCAGCAGTCTGGGAGGTCTAGTGCAGCCCCAGCATTTT. As protein: CATSSLGGLVQPQHF. The chain joins TRBV15 to TRBJ1-5; no reliable D call. CDR1 is LNHNV and CDR2 is YYDKDF in the germline V gene (reference sequence). V dropped 3 bases and J dropped 7 bases, with 16 bases sitting between them. CDR3 length: 15 amino acids.

V usage is TRBV7-2 and J usage is TRBJ1-6; D may be TRBD1 (5 bases). The germline V gene has CDR1 SGHTA and CDR2 FQGNSA. Trimming took off 2 bases at V and 9 bases at J, with 11 bases between the two ends. This CDR3 has 14 residues. The CDR3 nucleotides read TGTGCCAGCAGCTTACAAGGGGAAGTTTCACCCCTCCACTTT. It is translated as CASSLQGEVSPLHF.

V gene TRBV6-5 combines with J gene TRBJ1-1; 7 bases are a match to TRBD1. CDR3 size: 14 residues. The germline V gene encodes CDR1 MNHEY and CDR2 SVGAGI. The J segment lost 11 bases and the V segment lost 2 bases, leaving 11 bases of the junction unmatched. The CDR3 here is CASSYESGTGEAFF. CDR3 in DNA: TGTGCCAGCAGTTACGAATCCGGTACAGGGGAGGCTTTCTTT.

This clone was seen a few times. The chain employs TRBV30 and TRBJ1-4; D is possibly TRBD1 (6 bases). The CDR3 consists of 13 residues. Trimming took off 4 bases at V and 8 bases at J, with 14 bases between the two ends. CDR1 and CDR2 from the germline V gene are GTSNPN and SVGIG (reference sequence). CDR3 amino acids: CAWNRVTMEKLFF. The CDR3 DNA reads TGTGCCTGGAACAGGGTTACCATGGAAAAACTGTTTTTT.